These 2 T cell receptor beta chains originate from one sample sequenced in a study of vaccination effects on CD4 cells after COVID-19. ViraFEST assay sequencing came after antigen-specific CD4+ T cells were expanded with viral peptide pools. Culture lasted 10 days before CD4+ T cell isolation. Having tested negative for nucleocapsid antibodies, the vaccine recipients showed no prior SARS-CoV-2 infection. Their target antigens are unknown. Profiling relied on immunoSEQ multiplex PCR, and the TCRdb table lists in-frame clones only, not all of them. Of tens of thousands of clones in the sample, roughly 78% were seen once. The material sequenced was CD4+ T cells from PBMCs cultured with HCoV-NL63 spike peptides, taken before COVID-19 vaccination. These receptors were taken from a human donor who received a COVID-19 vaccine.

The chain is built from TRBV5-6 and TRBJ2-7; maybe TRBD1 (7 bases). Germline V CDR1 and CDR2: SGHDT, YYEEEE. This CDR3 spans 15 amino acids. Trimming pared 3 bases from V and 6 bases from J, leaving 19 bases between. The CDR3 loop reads CASSWGDSQGGEQYF. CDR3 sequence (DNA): TGTGCCAGCAGCTGGGGGGACAGCCAAGGAGGCGAGCAGTACTTC.

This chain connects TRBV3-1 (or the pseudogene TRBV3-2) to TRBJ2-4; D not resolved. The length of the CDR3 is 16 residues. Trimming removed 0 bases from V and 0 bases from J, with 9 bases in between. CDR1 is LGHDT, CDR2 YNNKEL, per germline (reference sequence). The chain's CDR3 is CASSQERPLAKNIQYF. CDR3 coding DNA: TGTGCCAGCAGCCAAGAACGACCCTTAGCCAAAAACATTCAGTACTTC.